The next 31 T cell receptor beta chains were all read from a single sample in a study of blood T cell repertoires in COVID-19. Assay: immunoSEQ multiplex PCR; the TCRdb copy retains only in-frame clones and omits some. The sample yields about 110,000 clones, 85% to 90% seen once. The sequenced material came from peripheral blood. These receptors all come from a woman aged 50 to 60 with acute or convalescent COVID-19.

This chain links TRBV7-9 with TRBJ1-1; 7 nucleotides line up with TRBD1. Germline V gene data show CDR1 as SEHNR and CDR2 as FQNEAQ (reference sequence). V shed 5 bases and J 7 bases; nucleotides not matched to a gene: 7. This CDR3 is built from 13 residues. The CDR3 bases are TGTGCCAGCAGCCACGACAGGGACGATGAAGCTTTCTTT. Its protein is CASSHDRDDEAFF.

The genes are TRBV7-9 and TRBJ1-5, with D perhaps matching TRBD1 (5 bases). CDR3 size: 13 residues. Germline V CDR1 and CDR2: SEHNR, FQNEAQ (reference sequence). Trimming left V 5 bases short and J 5 bases short, with 10 bases between. As DNA, the CDR3 is TGTGCCAGCAGCCCGTCGGGGGATCAGCCCCAGCATTTT. It codes for CASSPSGDQPQHF.

The chain uses TRBV3-1 (or the pseudogene TRBV3-2) and TRBJ2-5; D might be TRBD2 (5 bases). CDR3 size: 15 residues. Trimming stripped 0 bases from V and 6 bases from J, with 14 bases between. Germline V CDR1 and CDR2: LGHDT, YNNKEL (reference sequence). The CDR3 here is CASSQEKASRKTQYF. CDR3 in DNA: TGTGCCAGCAGCCAAGAGAAGGCTAGCAGAAAGACCCAGTACTTC.

V usage is TRBV28 and J usage is TRBJ1-5; D is uncertain. Germline CDR1 reads MDHEN; CDR2 reads SYDVKM. The V gene lost 3 bases and the J gene lost 2 bases, with 26 bases spanning the gap. This CDR3 comprises 20 residues. The CDR3 DNA reads as TGTGCCAGCAGTTTCCCCCTTTCGCGAACGGAGCGAGGTGGCAATCAGCCCCAGCATTTT. Encoded protein: CASSFPLSRTERGGNQPQHF.

This chain uses TRBV29-1 with TRBJ1-1, with TRBD1 identical over 9 bases. Germline V gene data show CDR1 as SQVTM and CDR2 as ANQGSEA. The CDR3 extends over 13 amino acids. V shed 6 bases, J shed 6 bases, and the junction held 8 bases outside the gene matches. This chain's CDR3 is CSVGTGSDAEAFF. The CDR3 DNA reads TGCAGCGTGGGGACAGGGAGTGACGCTGAAGCTTTCTTT.

This clone occurred a few times. V is TRBV10-2 and J is TRBJ1-5, with D unresolved. This CDR3 comprises 13 residues. Germline V CDR1 and CDR2: WSHSY, SAAADI. Trimming left V 4 bases short and J 1 base short, with 5 bases between. The CDR3 sequence is CASSVGSNQPQHF. The CDR3 bases are TGCGCCAGCAGTGTCGGGAGCAATCAGCCCCAGCATTTT.

This chain links TRBV12-1 with TRBJ1-5. TRBV12-1 is a known pseudogene. The CDR3 covers 16 residues. This CDR3 is CASSFRWGGCNQPQHF. The DNA for the CDR3 is TGTGCCAGCAGCTTTAGGTGGGGGGGGTGCAATCAGCCCCAGCATTTT.

V and J are TRBV5-4 and TRBJ1-6, with 9 bases lining up with TRBD1. Unmatched junction bases numbered 3, after V lost 4 bases and J lost 7 bases. The CDR3 is 14 residues long. Germline V gives CDR1 SGHNT, CDR2 YYREEE (reference sequence). CDR3 nucleotide sequence: TGTGCCAGCAGCCTTGACAGGGGGAATTCACCCCTCCACTTT. As protein: CASSLDRGNSPLHF.

The chain has TRBV28 and TRBJ1-2; tentatively, D is TRBD1 (5 bases). V was clipped by 7 bases and J by 7 bases, with 22 bases between them. This CDR3 is built from 15 residues. The V gene's germline CDR1 is MDHEN and CDR2 SYDVKM. CDR3 protein: CASTTGTDRTLGYTF. The CDR3 coding sequence is TGTGCCAGCACCACCGGTACGGACCGGACACTTGGCTACACCTTC.

This clone was found a few times. The gene calls are TRBV7-8 and TRBJ1-2; D might be TRBD1 (5 bases). Trimming pared 2 bases from V and 6 bases from J, leaving 13 bases between. Germline CDR1 SGHVS, CDR2 FQNEAQ. The CDR3 extends over 14 amino acids. CDR3: CASSLLRALDGYTF. CDR3 sequence (DNA): TGTGCCAGCAGCTTACTCAGGGCATTGGATGGCTACACCTTC. Looking up the rest from reference TRBV7-8 and TRBJ1-2 gives the full variable domain: GAGVSQSPRYKVAKRGQDVALRCDPISGHVSLFWYQQALGQGPEFLTYFQNEAQLDKSGLPSDRFFAERPEGSVSTLKIQRTQQEDSAVYLCASSLLRALDGYTFGSGTRLTVV.

The V gene is TRBV3-1 (or the pseudogene TRBV3-2), the J gene TRBJ2-5; the match to TRBD2 covers 11 bases. Germline assignment: CDR1 LGHDT and CDR2 YNNKEL (reference sequence). The CDR3 is 19 residues long. The V and J ends lost 4 bases and 1 base, in that order; junction bases with no gene match: 14. CDR3 region: CASSRASGGPERPQETQYF. CDR3 DNA: TGTGCCAGCAGCCGAGCTAGCGGGGGGCCCGAACGACCCCAAGAGACCCAGTACTTC.

This clone showed up just once. J is TRBJ1-6 and V is TRBV6-5; 9 bases agree with TRBD1. V dropped 7 bases and J dropped 9; count of bases not matched to a gene: 10. The CDR3 runs 15 residues. Germline V gives CDR1 MNHEY, CDR2 SVGAGI. The CDR3 bases are TGTGCCAGCACCACCGGGGGACAGGGTAGTTCACCCCTCCACTTT. It yields the protein CASTTGGQGSSPLHF.

This chain connects TRBV5-1 to TRBJ2-5; D is ambiguous. The CDR3 sequence is 11 residues long. The V gene's germline CDR1 is SGHRS and CDR2 YFSETQ. Deletions cut 4 bases from V and 1 base from J, with 2 bases between. The CDR3 DNA follows: TGCGCCAGCAGCCTCCAAGAGACCCAGTACTTC. It translates to CASSLQETQYF. Full variable domain (outside the CDR3, taken from reference TRBV5-1 and TRBJ2-5): KAGVTQTPRYLIKTRGQQVTLSCSPISGHRSVSWYQQTPGQGLQFLFEYFSETQRNKGNFPGRFSGRQFSNSRSEMNVSTLELGDSALYLCASSLQETQYFGPGTRLLVL.

This clone was detected once. This chain links TRBV6-1 with TRBJ2-1; D call uncertain. V shed 1 base and J shed 12 bases, with 7 bases lying between them. The CDR3 totals 11 residues. Germline V gives CDR1 MNHNS, CDR2 SASEGT. DNA for the CDR3: TGTGCCAGCAGTGAAGGGAGACTGCAGTTCTTC. Encoded protein: CASSEGRLQFF.

V is TRBV6-5 and J is TRBJ2-7; no reliable D call. The germline CDR1 and CDR2 sequences are MNHEY and SVGAGI. Trimming removed 0 bases from V and 0 bases from J, with 9 bases in between. This CDR3 has 15 residues. CDR3 DNA: TGTGCCAGCAGTTACTCTACGGCAGGCTCCTACGAGCAGTACTTC. This encodes CASSYSTAGSYEQYF.

This chain uses TRBV4-1 with TRBJ1-1; 7 bases map to TRBD1. Trimming at V came to 2 bases and at J to 0 bases, leaving 3 bases not matched to a gene. The CDR3 loop spans 15 amino acids. Germline V gene sequence: CDR1 MGHRA, CDR2 YSYEKL. For the CDR3, the DNA is TGCGCCAGCAGCCAACCGACAGGGCTGAACACTGAAGCTTTCTTT. Translation: CASSQPTGLNTEAFF.

This clone was observed a handful of times. The V gene is TRBV30, the J gene TRBJ2-1; 14 bases match TRBD2. The CDR3 length is 16 residues. V was clipped by 4 bases and J by 3 bases; unmatched bases: 5. Germline CDR1 GTSNPN, CDR2 SVGIG (reference sequence). The CDR3 nucleotides read TGTGCCTGGACTGGACTAGCGGGAGGTGGCTACAATGAGCAGTTCTTC. Its translation is CAWTGLAGGGYNEQFF.

The chain links TRBV12-5 to TRBJ1-1, with TRBD1 as a possible D gene (5 bases). CDR3 length: 13 residues. V dropped 7 bases and J dropped 1 base, with 10 bases sitting between them. CDR1 and CDR2 from the germline V gene are LGHNT and FRNRAP. In DNA form, the CDR3 reads TGTGCTAGTGTAGGGGCTTCGAACACTGAAGCTTTCTTT. This encodes CASVGASNTEAFF. Complete variable domain (other parts from reference TRBV12-5 and TRBJ1-1): DARVTQTPRHKVTEMGQEVTMRCQPILGHNTVFWYRQTMMQGLELLAYFRNRAPLDDSGMPKDRFSAEMPDATLATLKIQPSEPRDSAVYFCASVGASNTEAFFGQGTRLTVV.

The chain employs TRBV28 and TRBJ1-3; D possibly corresponds to TRBD1 (5 bases). CDR3 length equals 12 residues. Trimming took off 1 base at V and 11 bases at J, with 9 bases between the two ends. Germline CDR1 MDHEN, CDR2 SYDVKM. In DNA, the CDR3 is TGTGCCAGCAGTTTATTGGCGGGGGCCATATATTTT. It specifies CASSLLAGAIYF. Complete variable domain (other parts from reference TRBV28 and TRBJ1-3): DVKVTQSSRYLVKRTGEKVFLECVQDMDHENMFWYRQDPGLGLRLIYFSYDVKMKEKGDIPEGYSVSREKKERFSLILESASTNQTSMYLCASSLLAGAIYFGEGSWLTVV.

The genes are TRBV29-1 and TRBJ2-5; possibly TRBD2 for D (6 bases). Germline CDR1 SQVTM, CDR2 ANQGSEA. This CDR3 is 12 amino acids long. Between the trimmed V and J ends, which lost 4 bases and 7 bases, there was a span of 13 bases. CDR3: CSVVRDSGTQYF. Written as DNA, the CDR3 is TGCAGCGTTGTCAGGGACTCGGGGACCCAGTACTTC.

The chain recombines TRBV5-3 with TRBJ1-3; a weak D match, TRBD1 (6 bases). TRBV5-3 is assigned to the ORF class and has an uncertain function. V was shortened by 5 bases and J by 1 base, with 16 bases between the two germline ends. CDR3 length: 16 residues. This CDR3 is CARRYHRVGSGNTIYF. The DNA of the CDR3 is TGTGCCAGAAGGTACCACAGGGTAGGTTCTGGAAACACCATATATTTT.

J is TRBJ1-6 and V is TRBV6-6; unclear D gene. V was pared by 2 bases and J by 4 bases, with 9 bases between. Germline V CDR1 and CDR2: MNHNY, SVGAGI (reference sequence). The CDR3 loop spans 15 amino acids. Here the CDR3 reads CASSYMQAYNSPLHF. In DNA, the CDR3 is TGTGCCAGCAGTTACATGCAGGCGTATAATTCACCCCTCCACTTT.

V usage is TRBV6-6 and J usage is TRBJ1-1, with a possible D match to TRBD1 (5 bases). The CDR3 consists of 18 residues. Trimming removed 5 bases at V and 1 base at J, with 23 bases between. The germline gives CDR1 MNHNY, CDR2 SVGAGI (reference sequence). The chain's CDR3 is CASSPQRRRGTANTEAFF. CDR3 nucleotides: TGTGCCAGCAGTCCACAACGACGGAGGGGCACTGCGAACACTGAAGCTTTCTTT.

This clone was counted between two and nine times. The rearrangement links TRBV19 to TRBJ1-1; D unclear. Germline V gene sequence: CDR1 LNHDA, CDR2 SQIVND (reference sequence). The ends were cut back, 3 bases at V and 3 bases at J, with 5 bases in the middle. The CDR3 runs to 12 residues. This chain's CDR3 is CASSISDTEAFF. CDR3 nucleotide sequence: TGTGCCAGTAGTATTTCTGACACTGAAGCTTTCTTT.

The rearrangement joins TRBV20-1 to TRBJ2-7, with D possibly TRBD2 on 6 matching bases. Trimming took 3 bases from V and 4 from J, leaving 13 bases between them. Germline CDR1 DFQATT, CDR2 SNEGSKA (reference sequence). The length of the CDR3 is 13 residues. The CDR3 reads CSASFGGFYEQYF. In DNA form, the CDR3 reads TGCAGTGCTAGTTTCGGGGGTTTTTACGAGCAGTACTTC.

The V call is TRBV18, the J call TRBJ2-3; possible D gene TRBD1, 5 bases. CDR3 length: 16 residues. Germline CDR1 and CDR2: KGHSH and LQKENI. V shed 3 bases and J shed 1 base, with 14 bases lying between them. CDR3: CASSPRKKTGTDTQYF. CDR3 nucleotides: TGTGCCAGCTCACCTCGGAAGAAGACAGGCACAGATACGCAGTATTTT.

The rearrangement joins TRBV4-3 to TRBJ2-7; the match to TRBD1 covers 7 bases. Trimming cost V 1 base and J 4 bases; bases outside gene matches: 7. The CDR3 covers 15 residues. Germline CDR1 LGHNA, CDR2 YSLEER. Written as DNA, the CDR3 is TGCGCCAGCAGCCAAGTCGGAGACAGGGTGTACGAGCAGTACTTC. Protein sequence: CASSQVGDRVYEQYF.

In DNA, the CDR3 is TGTGCCTGGTTGTCTAGCGGTTACGAGCAGTACTTC. Translated, it gives CAWLSSGYEQYF. V usage is TRBV30 and J usage is TRBJ2-7; TRBD2 matches at 7 bases. This CDR3 contains 12 residues. Germline V lookup: CDR1 GTSNPN, CDR2 SVGIG (reference sequence). V was pared by 5 bases and J by 4 bases, with 5 bases of the junction left unmatched. Drawing the rest from reference TRBV30 and TRBJ2-7, the complete variable domain is SQTIHQWPATLVQPVGSPLSLECTVEGTSNPNLYWYRQAAGRGLQLLFYSVGIGQISSEVPQNLSASRPQDRQFILSSKKLLLSDSGFYLCAWLSSGYEQYFGPGTRLTVT.

This chain links TRBV28 with TRBJ2-5; 8 nucleotides line up with TRBD1. Trimming at V came to 5 bases and at J to 5 bases, leaving 7 bases not matched to a gene. CDR3 length: 14 amino acids. Germline CDR1 reads MDHEN; CDR2 reads SYDVKM. The CDR3: CASSRAGGVETQYF. The CDR3 DNA reads as TGTGCCAGCAGTCGAGCAGGGGGCGTGGAGACCCAGTACTTC.

This CDR3 is CASSRSGGDSPLHF. The CDR3 DNA sequence: TGTGCCAGCAGCCGATCAGGGGGCGATTCACCCCTCCACTTT. The chain uses TRBV5-6 and TRBJ1-6, with 8 bases lining up with TRBD1. With 4 bases clipped from V and 8 bases from J, the junction kept 5 bases outside the gene matches. The CDR3 contains 14 residues. Germline V lookup: CDR1 SGHDT, CDR2 YYEEEE.

The chain combines TRBV27 with TRBJ1-1; 7 bases line up with TRBD1. Losses at the gene ends were 5 bases for V and 1 base for J; bases not matched to a gene: 4. CDR3 length equals 14 residues. In germline, CDR1 is MNHEY, CDR2 SMNVEV (reference sequence). The CDR3 loop is CASSPGTANTEAFF. The CDR3 bases are TGTGCCAGCAGTCCGGGGACAGCGAACACTGAAGCTTTCTTT.